This note documents a single T cell receptor (beta chain) sequence. Its antigen is currently unknown. The sample comes from a study of Ad26.COV2.S vaccination and SARS-CoV-2 variants. Study as a whole: The study gave Ad26.COV2.S intramuscularly, once or twice 56 days apart.

TCRdb's copy holds only in-frame clones and misses some; the assay was immunoSEQ multiplex PCR. Found here are around 300,000 clones, roughly 91% of them singletons; the top ten hold just under 5%. The CDR3 runs to 11 residues. From germline, CDR1 is SGHAT and CDR2 FQDESV (reference sequence). Trimming removed 3 bases from V and 8 bases from J, with 5 bases in between. The study's findings and limits: Quantification of TCR breadth and depth may have yielded underestimates of total T cell responses. Vaccinees reportedly had broad spike-specific CD8+ and CD4+ T cell responses.

Stated treatment: some 19 received Ad26.COV2.S at low or high dose, single or two shots; roughly five received placebo; per-sample allocation not given. It was on day 63 after the first vaccine or placebo injection that samples were taken. At a Boston site, the person donating was an adult of 18-55 years. This receptor was obtained from a person aged 18-65 years who received the Ad26.COV2.S COVID-19 vaccine or a placebo. V is TRBV11-1 and J is TRBJ2-1, with D hard to call. This material consisted of peripheral blood, taken in a trial of Ad26.COV2.S vaccine versus placebo. The CDR3 DNA reads as TGTGCCAGCAGCTTTACACATGAGCAGTTCTTC. This encodes CASSFTHEQFF.